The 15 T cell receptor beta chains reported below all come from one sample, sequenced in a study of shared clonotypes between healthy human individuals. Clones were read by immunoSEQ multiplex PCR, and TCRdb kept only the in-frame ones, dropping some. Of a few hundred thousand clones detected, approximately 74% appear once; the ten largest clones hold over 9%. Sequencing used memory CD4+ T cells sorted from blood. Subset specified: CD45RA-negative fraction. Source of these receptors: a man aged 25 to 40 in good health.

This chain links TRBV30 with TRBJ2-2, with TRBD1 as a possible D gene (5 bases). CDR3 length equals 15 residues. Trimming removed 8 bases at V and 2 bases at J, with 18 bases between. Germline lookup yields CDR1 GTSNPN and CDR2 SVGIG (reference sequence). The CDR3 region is CAGHGFRLNTGELFF. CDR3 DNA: TGTGCCGGACACGGTTTTCGGTTAAACACCGGGGAGCTGTTTTTT. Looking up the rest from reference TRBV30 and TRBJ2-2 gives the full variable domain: SQTIHQWPATLVQPVGSPLSLECTVEGTSNPNLYWYRQAAGRGLQLLFYSVGIGQISSEVPQNLSASRPQDRQFILSSKKLLLSDSGFYLCAGHGFRLNTGELFFGEGSRLTVL.

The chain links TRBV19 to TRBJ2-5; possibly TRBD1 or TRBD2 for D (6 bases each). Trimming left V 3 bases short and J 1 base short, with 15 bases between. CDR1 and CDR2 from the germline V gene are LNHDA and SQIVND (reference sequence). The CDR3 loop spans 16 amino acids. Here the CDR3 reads CASSIGAGQSQETQYF. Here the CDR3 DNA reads TGTGCCAGTAGTATTGGGGCGGGACAAAGCCAAGAGACCCAGTACTTC.

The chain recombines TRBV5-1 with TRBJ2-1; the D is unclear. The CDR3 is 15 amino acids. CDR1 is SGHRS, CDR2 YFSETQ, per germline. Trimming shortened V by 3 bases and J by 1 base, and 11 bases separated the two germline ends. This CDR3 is CASSSRSVSYNEQFF. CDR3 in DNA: TGCGCCAGCAGCTCGAGGTCGGTTTCCTACAATGAGCAGTTCTTC.

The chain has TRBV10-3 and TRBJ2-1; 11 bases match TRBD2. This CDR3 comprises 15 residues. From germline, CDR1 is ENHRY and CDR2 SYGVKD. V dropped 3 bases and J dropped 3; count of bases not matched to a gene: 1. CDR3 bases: TGTGCCATCAGTGAAGGGACTAGCGGCTACAATGAGCAGTTCTTC. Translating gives CAISEGTSGYNEQFF.

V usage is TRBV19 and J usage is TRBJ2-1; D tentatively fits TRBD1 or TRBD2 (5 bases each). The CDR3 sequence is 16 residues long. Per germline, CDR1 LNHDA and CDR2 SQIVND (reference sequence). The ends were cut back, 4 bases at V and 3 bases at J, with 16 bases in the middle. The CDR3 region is CASSTKQGPNYNEQFF. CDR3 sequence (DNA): TGTGCCAGTAGTACAAAGCAGGGACCGAACTACAATGAGCAGTTCTTC.

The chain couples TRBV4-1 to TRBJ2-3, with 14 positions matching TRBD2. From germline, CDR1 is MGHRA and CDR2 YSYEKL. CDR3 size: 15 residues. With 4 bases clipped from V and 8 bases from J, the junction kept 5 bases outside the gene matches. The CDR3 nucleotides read TGCGCCAGCAGCCCGGGACTAGCGGGAGCCGGTACGCAGTATTTT. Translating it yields CASSPGLAGAGTQYF.

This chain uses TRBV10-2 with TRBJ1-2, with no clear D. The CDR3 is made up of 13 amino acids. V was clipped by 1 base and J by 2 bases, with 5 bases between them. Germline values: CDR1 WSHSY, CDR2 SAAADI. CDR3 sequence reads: CASSELGNYGYTF. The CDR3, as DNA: TGCGCCAGCAGTGAGTTGGGGAACTATGGCTACACCTTC.

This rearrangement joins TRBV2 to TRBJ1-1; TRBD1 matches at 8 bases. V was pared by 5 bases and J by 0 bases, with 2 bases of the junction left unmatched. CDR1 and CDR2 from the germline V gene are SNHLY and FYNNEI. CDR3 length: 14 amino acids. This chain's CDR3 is CASSTGGLNTEAFF. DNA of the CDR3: TGTGCCAGCAGTACAGGGGGTTTGAACACTGAAGCTTTCTTT.

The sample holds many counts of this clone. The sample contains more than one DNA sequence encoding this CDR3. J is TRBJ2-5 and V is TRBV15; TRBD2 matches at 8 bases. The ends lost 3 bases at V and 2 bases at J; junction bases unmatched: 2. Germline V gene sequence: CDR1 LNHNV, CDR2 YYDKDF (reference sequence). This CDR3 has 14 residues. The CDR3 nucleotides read TGTGCCACCAGCAGGGGACTAGAACAAGAGACCCAGTACTTC. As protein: CATSRGLEQETQYF.

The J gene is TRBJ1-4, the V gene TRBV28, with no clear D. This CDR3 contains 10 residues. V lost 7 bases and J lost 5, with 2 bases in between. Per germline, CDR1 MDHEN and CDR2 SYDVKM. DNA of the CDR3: TGTGCCAGCAAGAATGAAAAACTGTTTTTT. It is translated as CASKNEKLFF.

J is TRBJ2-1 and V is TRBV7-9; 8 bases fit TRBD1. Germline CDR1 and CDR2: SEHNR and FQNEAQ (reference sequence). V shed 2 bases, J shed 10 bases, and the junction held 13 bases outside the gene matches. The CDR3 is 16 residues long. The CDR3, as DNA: TGTGCCAGCAGCTTATTCGGGACAGGTATCTCAGAGGAGCAGTTCTTC. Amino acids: CASSLFGTGISEEQFF.

CDR3: CASNRMEYEQYF. The CDR3 DNA is TGTGCCAGCAACCGGATGGAGTACGAGCAGTACTTC. V and J are TRBV7-9 and TRBJ2-7; no definite D call. This CDR3 region has 12 residues. Germline lookup yields CDR1 SEHNR and CDR2 FQNEAQ (reference sequence). The V gene lost 7 bases and the J gene lost 4 bases, with 11 bases spanning the gap.

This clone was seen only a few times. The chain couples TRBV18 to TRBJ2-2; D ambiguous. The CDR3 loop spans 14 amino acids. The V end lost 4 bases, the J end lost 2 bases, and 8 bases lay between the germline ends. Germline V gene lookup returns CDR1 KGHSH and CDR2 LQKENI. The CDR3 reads CASSQQLNTGELFF. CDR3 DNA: TGTGCCAGCTCACAACAACTTAACACCGGGGAGCTGTTTTTT.

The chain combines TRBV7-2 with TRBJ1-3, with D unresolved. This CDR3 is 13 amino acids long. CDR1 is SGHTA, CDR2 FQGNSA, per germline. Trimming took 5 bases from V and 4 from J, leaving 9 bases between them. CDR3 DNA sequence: TGTGCCAGCAGCCTTGTGGTCGGAAACACCATATATTTT. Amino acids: CASSLVVGNTIYF.

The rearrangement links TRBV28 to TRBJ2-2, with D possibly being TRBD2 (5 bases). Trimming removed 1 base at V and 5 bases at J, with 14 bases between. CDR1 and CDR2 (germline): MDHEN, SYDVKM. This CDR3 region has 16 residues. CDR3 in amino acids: CASSLSSSSVTGELFF. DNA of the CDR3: TGTGCCAGCAGTTTATCTTCTAGCTCGGTAACCGGGGAGCTGTTTTTT.